Below are 4 T cell receptor beta chains sequenced from a single sample in a study of shared clonotypes between healthy human individuals. TCRdb keeps only in-frame clones here, not all; method: immunoSEQ multiplex PCR. The sample gives about 980,000 clones, approximately 80% of which show up once; about 1.5% is in the top ten. Sequenced sample: memory CD4+ T cells sorted from blood. Noted subset: CD45RA-negative fraction. All receptors derive from a man aged 18 to 29 in good health.

The chain combines TRBV28 with TRBJ2-7; 8 nucleotides match TRBD2. The CDR3 runs 12 residues. Germline V CDR1 and CDR2: MDHEN, SYDVKM. V shed 5 bases and J 9 bases; nucleotides not matched to a gene: 6. The CDR3 DNA is TGTGCCAGCAGTCTTCGAACTAGCGGGCAGTACTTC. Amino acids: CASSLRTSGQYF.

Comments on this clone: Distinct nucleotide sequences in the sample also encode this CDR3. V is TRBV19 and J is TRBJ2-3; perhaps TRBD2 as D (6 bases). The germline V and J ends were trimmed by 8 bases and 6 bases, with 9 bases remaining between them. Germline V gives CDR1 LNHDA, CDR2 SQIVND (reference sequence). The CDR3 is 11 amino acids. This chain's CDR3 is CASSLADTQYF. As DNA, the CDR3 is TGTGCCAGTTCTCTAGCGGATACGCAGTATTTT.

The rearrangement links TRBV11-2 to TRBJ1-5; 9 positions agree with TRBD1. Germline V gene data show CDR1 as SGHAT and CDR2 as FQNNGV. This CDR3 contains 15 residues. V trimming: 3 bases; J trimming: 2 bases; junction bases outside the gene matches: 2. The CDR3 nucleotides are TGTGCCAGCAGCTTTGGGGACAGGGGCAATCAGCCCCAGCATTTT. This sequence encodes CASSFGDRGNQPQHF.

About this clone itself: The sample holds other DNA sequences that translate to the same CDR3. The CDR3 DNA reads as TGCGCCAGCAGCTTGGGCAGGGGGCAGGAGACCCAGTACTTC. This codes for CASSLGRGQETQYF. J is TRBJ2-5 and V is TRBV5-1; 8 nucleotides line up with TRBD1. This CDR3 region has 14 residues. Germline CDR1 and CDR2: SGHRS and YFSETQ. Unmatched junction bases numbered 3, after V lost 0 bases and J lost 5 bases.